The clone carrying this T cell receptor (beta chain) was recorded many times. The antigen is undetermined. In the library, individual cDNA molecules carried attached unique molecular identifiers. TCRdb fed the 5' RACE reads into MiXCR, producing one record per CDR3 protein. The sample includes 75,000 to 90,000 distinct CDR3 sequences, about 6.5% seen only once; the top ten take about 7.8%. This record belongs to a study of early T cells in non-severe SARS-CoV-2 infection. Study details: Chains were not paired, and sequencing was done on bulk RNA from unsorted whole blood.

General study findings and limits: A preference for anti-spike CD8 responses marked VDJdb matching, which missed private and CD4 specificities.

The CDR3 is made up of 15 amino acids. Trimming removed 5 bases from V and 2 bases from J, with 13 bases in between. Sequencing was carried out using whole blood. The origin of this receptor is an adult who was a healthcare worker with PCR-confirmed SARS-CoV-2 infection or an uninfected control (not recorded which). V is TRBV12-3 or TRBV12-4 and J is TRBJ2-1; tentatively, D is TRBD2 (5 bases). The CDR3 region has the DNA TGTGCCAGCAGTCCCCCCGGGCGGGCCTACAATGAGCAGTTCTTC. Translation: CASSPPGRAYNEQFF.